The entry that follows covers one T cell receptor (beta chain) sequence. Hyperthyroidism patients were newly diagnosed, had disease duration under 2 months, and were aged 18 to 65 years. Exclusion criteria comprised uncontrolled infection, other autoimmune disease, pregnancy or lactation. Orbital computed tomography and thyroid ultrasound, together with serum TRAb and thyroxine and clinical symptoms, were used for diagnoses. These data come from a study of T cells in Graves' hyperthyroidism and ophthalmopathy. Between the trimmed V and J ends, which lost 4 bases and 0 bases, there was a span of 15 bases. Germline assignment: CDR1 GTSNPN and CDR2 SVGIG (reference sequence). The CDR3 spans 15 residues. What was amplified from RNA transcripts were TCR beta CDR3 regions. Using the HTBI primer set, a first-round RT-PCR was run on the TCR CDR3. TCRdb passed the multiplex PCR reads through MiXCR, listing each CDR3 protein once. The sample contains some 600,000 distinct CDR3 sequences, around 13% of which appear only once.

This TCR was recovered from a woman in her 30s with Graves' hyperthyroidism that later progressed to Graves' ophthalmopathy. The chain carries TRBV30 and TRBJ1-1; no clear D. The sequenced sample was blood. The CDR3 DNA reads as TGTGCCTGGACCTACGCAAGGACGGTGAACACTGAAGCTTTCTTT. This sequence encodes CAWTYARTVNTEAFF.